This record concerns one T cell receptor beta chain sequence. What it binds is unknown. Germline V gene data show CDR1 as SGHVS and CDR2 as FNYEAQ. This CDR3 comprises 14 residues. The J segment lost 4 bases and the V segment lost 6 bases, leaving 3 bases of the junction unmatched. Researchers used genomic DNA as the template to profile TCR beta VDJ and CDR3. TCRdb passed the reads through MiXCR, listing each CDR3 protein once. The sample lists 75,000 to 80,000 distinct CDR3 sequences, about 70% occurring once. The sample comes from a study of CD8+CD57+ T cells in acquired aplastic anemia. The study, taken as a whole, reports: No significant difference in CD8+ Simpson's diversity was found between patients and controls.

Sequencing involved patients with CD8+CD57+ cell expansion previously shown by flow cytometry. Sequenced sample: sorted CD4+, CD8+, or CD8+CD57+ T cells (not recorded which) from PBMCs. This sequence originates from a human donor with aplastic anemia. The chain has TRBV7-6 and TRBJ2-3, with 11 bases matching TRBD1. The CDR3 sequence: CASSEDRGPDTQYF. CDR3 bases: TGTGCCAGCAGTGAGGACAGGGGGCCAGATACGCAGTATTTT.